This T cell receptor beta chain is from a study of blood T cell repertoires in COVID-19. Assay used: immunoSEQ multiplex PCR; TCRdb lists only in-frame clones, some missing. The data show about 89,000 clones, 60% to 85% seen once. The V gene's germline CDR1 is MNHEY and CDR2 SVGAGI. Deletions cut 7 bases from V and 3 bases from J, with 19 bases between. The CDR3 is made up of 15 amino acids. V and J are TRBV6-5 and TRBJ2-7; tentatively, D is TRBD1 (6 bases). The sequence derives from a human donor in a cohort sampled during active COVID-19. The sample was peripheral blood. As DNA, the CDR3 is TGTGCCAGCACCCCGCGCGGACAGTCTAGCTACGAGCAGTACTTC. Residues: CASTPRGQSSYEQYF.